The rows below give T cell receptor beta chains drawn from one sample of a study of spatial heterogeneity in lung cancer. MiXCR, applied by TCRdb to the 5' RACE reads, yields one record per CDR3 protein. The sample includes roughly 120,000 distinct CDR3 sequences, less than 15% of them seen just once. This material consisted of PBMCs, taken at follow-up. These receptors were collected from a male donor with early-stage non-small cell lung cancer. Each CDR3 is given with its conserved first and last residue. A D gene is named only where the DNA matches it firmly. The size field is filled for only some rows; it gives once, few, many or a size class.

j_call	d_call	clone_size	v_call	cdr3_length	cdr3_nt	cdr3_aa
TRBJ2-7	.	many	TRBV12-3/TRBV12-4	14	TGTGCCAGCAGTTTACAGCTACCACGGGGCGAGCAGTACTTC	CASSLQLPRGEQYF
TRBJ1-1	.	few	TRBV10-3	13	TGTGCCACAAAGGGGCAGATGAACACTGAAGCTTTCTTT	CATKGQMNTEAFF
TRBJ2-1	.	.	TRBV28	16	TGTGCCAGCACGGTCCCAGGGGCCTTTTCCTACAATGAGCAGTTCTTC	CASTVPGAFSYNEQFF
TRBJ2-7	.	many	TRBV2	13	TGTGCCAGCAGTCAACAAAGTGGACGGGAGCAGTACTTC	CASSQQSGREQYF
TRBJ2-4	.	.	TRBV7-9	13	TGTGCCAGCAGCCTAATCAGCGGAAACATTCAGTACTTC	CASSLISGNIQYF
TRBJ2-1	.	many	TRBV28	17	TGTGCCAGCAGACCTCGTTTGGGGGGGCCAAGTGGCAATGAGCAGTTCTTC	CASRPRLGGPSGNEQFF
TRBJ2-3	.	few	TRBV5-1	15	TGCGCCAGCAGCTTGGCTACTTCTAGCACAGATACGCAGTATTTT	CASSLATSSTDTQYF
TRBJ2-1	.	few	TRBV7-6	13	TGTGCCAGCAGCTCCCGGGACACGGTTGAGCAGTTCTTC	CASSSRDTVEQFF
TRBJ2-5	.	.	TRBV27	15	TGTGCCAGCAGTTCCCTATGGGAGCGGGTAGAGACCCAGTACTTC	CASSSLWERVETQYF
TRBJ1-4	.	few	TRBV30	12	TGTGCCGCCGGGGAGGTGGGTGAAAAACTGTTTTTT	CAAGEVGEKLFF
TRBJ2-1	TRBD2	few	TRBV11-1	15	TGTGCCAGCAGCTACGGACTAGGCCCCTACAATGAGCAGTTCTTC	CASSYGLGPYNEQFF
TRBJ2-5	.	few	TRBV12-3/TRBV12-4	13	TGTGCCAGCAGTTCGGACAGTATTGGGACCCAGTACTTC	CASSSDSIGTQYF
TRBJ1-2	TRBD1	few	TRBV7-8	15	TGTGCCAGCAGCCCCCTAGGGCAGGGGGCGGATGGCTACACCTTC	CASSPLGQGADGYTF
TRBJ2-1	TRBD1	few	TRBV7-6	17	TGTGCCAGCAGCACGTACAGGGGTCAGAGCTCCTACAATGAGCAGTTCTTC	CASSTYRGQSSYNEQFF
TRBJ1-4	.	.	TRBV28	13	TGTGCCAGCAGTTTGTATACAGCTGAAAAACTGTTTTTT	CASSLYTAEKLFF
TRBJ1-1	TRBD1	many	TRBV12-3/TRBV12-4	15	TGTGCCAGCAGTTTAACGACAGGGACGAACACTGAAGCTTTCTTT	CASSLTTGTNTEAFF
TRBJ2-7	.	many	TRBV29-1	14	TGCAGCGTTGGCGCCAAAGCAGACAGGCGCGAGCAGTACTTC	CSVGAKADRREQYF
TRBJ2-3	TRBD2	many	TRBV5-1	15	TGCGCCAGCACCTTTAGCGGGGTTAGCACAGATACGCAGTATTTT	CASTFSGVSTDTQYF
TRBJ1-1	TRBD1	.	TRBV6-6	14	TGTGCCAGCAGTAAACAGGGGGCGCGCACTGAAGCTTTCTTT	CASSKQGARTEAFF
TRBJ2-7	TRBD1	many	TRBV28	13	TGTGCCAGCACCACAAGACAGGGATACGAGCAGTACTTC	CASTTRQGYEQYF
TRBJ2-7	.	few	TRBV3-1	13	TGTGCCAGCAGCCAAGAAGGAGGGGACGAGCAGTACTTC	CASSQEGGDEQYF
TRBJ1-6	.	many	TRBV2	15	TGTGCCAGCAGTCTAATGGGACCAGGGAATTCACCCCTCCACTTT	CASSLMGPGNSPLHF